The present entry profiles one T cell receptor (beta chain) with its context. Its specificity is not known. The record originates from a study of blood T cells in healthy people across ages. Overall study results and limits: Fewer expanded clones and more diversity marked long-lived versus aged donors.

The CDR3 is 14 residues long. Between the trimmed V and J ends, which lost 7 bases and 11 bases, there was a span of 23 bases. The use of a sample-barcoded 5' primer and a J-beta primer mix characterized a second PCR of about 7 to 12 cycles. Every cDNA molecule bore a tag from a template-switch adaptor containing 12 random nucleotides. A single record per CDR3 protein comes from TCRdb applying MiXCR to the 5' RACE reads. Of some 1.1 million distinct CDR3 sequences listed, 35% to 45% are singletons. The sequence was obtained from a man aged 18 to 29 in good health. Input material: blood. This chain connects TRBV12-3 or TRBV12-4 to TRBJ2-5, with D tentatively TRBD1 or TRBD2 (5 bases each). CDR3 nucleotides: TGTGCCAGCAAGGGGACGGGTTTAGGAAATGAGCAGTACTTC. Translated: CASKGTGLGNEQYF.